These 10 T cell receptor beta chains came from one sample sequenced in a study of T-cell reconstitution after alpha-beta-depleted transplantation in children. Preparation of the TCRbeta library involved a method that used unique molecular identifiers. MiXCR, applied by TCRdb to the PCR reads, yields one record per CDR3 protein. Of 700,000 or so distinct CDR3 sequences listed, under 15% are singletons. The sample here was PBMCs, taken before TCRalphabeta/CD19-depleted stem cell transplant. The source is a girl aged 2-15 years with congenital amegakaryocytic thrombocytopenia, due to receive a stem cell transplant.

V gene TRBV20-1 combines with J gene TRBJ2-5; D is undetermined. The germline V gene encodes CDR1 DFQATT and CDR2 SNEGSKA (reference sequence). V lost 5 bases to trimming and J lost 2 bases, with 9 bases between them. The CDR3 has 12 residues. CDR3 nucleotides: TGCAGTGCTTTCAAAGGGCAAGAGACCCAGTACTTC. It encodes CSAFKGQETQYF.

This clonotype has a single count. This chain connects TRBV4-1 to TRBJ2-1; 12 nucleotides align to TRBD2. This CDR3 has 17 residues. V was clipped by 1 base and J by 7 bases; unmatched bases: 8. Per the germline V gene, CDR1 is MGHRA and CDR2 is YSYEKL. As DNA, the CDR3 is TGCGCCAGCAGCCAAGGGCGGCTAGCGGGAGGGCCGAATGAGCAGTTCTTC. Protein product: CASSQGRLAGGPNEQFF.

The V call is TRBV5-6, the J call TRBJ2-7; possibly TRBD2 for D (6 bases). This CDR3 has 16 amino acids. The germline V gene has CDR1 SGHDT and CDR2 YYEEEE. Trimming removed 6 bases at V and 6 bases at J, with 25 bases between. This CDR3 reads CASTPLGGASPTEQYF. The CDR3 DNA sequence: TGTGCCAGCACCCCCTTGGGCGGGGCTTCCCCTACCGAGCAGTACTTC.

This clonotype was picked up a small number of times. J is TRBJ1-1 and V is TRBV5-1; TRBD1 aligns across 7 bases. The germline V gene has CDR1 SGHRS and CDR2 YFSETQ. V lost 7 bases and J lost 2; bases outside the gene matches: 8. The CDR3 covers 14 residues. The CDR3 DNA sequence: TGCGCCAGCGGACTGACAGGGCGTAACACTGAAGCTTTCTTT. Encoded protein: CASGLTGRNTEAFF.

This clonotype occurred many times. The V gene is TRBV25-1, the J gene TRBJ2-1, with 14 bases fitting TRBD2. Germline assignment: CDR1 MGHDK and CDR2 SYGVNS. The CDR3 loop spans 18 amino acids. V lost 0 bases and J lost 4; bases outside the gene matches: 5. The CDR3 region is CASSEYRGTSGSYNEQFF. CDR3 nucleotide sequence: TGTGCCAGCAGTGAATATAGGGGGACTAGCGGGAGTTACAATGAGCAGTTCTTC.

The chain uses TRBV5-1 and TRBJ1-1; D perhaps matches TRBD1 (6 bases). The CDR3 spans 15 residues. V lost 3 bases and J lost 4, with 16 bases in between. Germline values: CDR1 SGHRS, CDR2 YFSETQ. The CDR3 reads CASSSGAALGTEAFF. CDR3 DNA sequence: TGCGCCAGCAGCTCGGGGGCCGCGTTGGGCACTGAAGCTTTCTTT.

This clonotype has a count of ten or more. This chain connects TRBV28 to TRBJ1-6; TRBD1 agrees at 7 bases. Germline values: CDR1 MDHEN, CDR2 SYDVKM. CDR3 length: 14 residues. Germline trimming cut 6 bases from V and 13 bases from J; bases unmatched to any gene: 12. CDR3 sequence: CASRLPGQLQPLHF. CDR3 sequence (DNA): TGTGCCAGCAGGTTACCGGGACAGCTTCAGCCCCTCCACTTT.

This clonotype was seen ten or more times. V usage is TRBV20-1 and J usage is TRBJ1-5; D not certain. Looked up from germline, CDR1 is DFQATT and CDR2 is SNEGSKA (reference sequence). The CDR3 covers 15 residues. Trimming removed 0 bases from V and 0 bases from J, with 9 bases in between. CDR3 DNA sequence: TGCAGTGCTAGAGAAGCGAGGGTTAGCAATCAGCCCCAGCATTTT. This codes for CSAREARVSNQPQHF.

This clonotype was seen ten or more times. The chain couples TRBV29-1 to TRBJ2-7, with a weak D call TRBD1 (6 bases). Germline V gene sequence: CDR1 SQVTM, CDR2 ANQGSEA. V was clipped by 6 bases and J by 0 bases, with 15 bases between them. This CDR3 has 14 amino acids. The CDR3 is CSVAYRQDSYEQYF. The CDR3 region has the DNA TGCAGCGTCGCCTACAGACAGGACTCCTACGAGCAGTACTTC.

This clonotype appeared many times. This chain joins TRBV20-1 and TRBJ1-2; D is undetermined. The V and J ends lost 0 bases and 4 bases respectively, with 21 bases between them. CDR3 length equals 17 residues. Per the germline V gene, CDR1 is DFQATT and CDR2 is SNEGSKA (reference sequence). The CDR3 sequence is CSAREDWGASFSYGYTF. CDR3 sequence (DNA): TGCAGTGCTAGAGAAGATTGGGGTGCTTCCTTTTCCTATGGCTACACCTTC.